These T cell receptor beta chains were read from a single sample in a study of blood T cell repertoires in COVID-19. This table comes from immunoSEQ multiplex PCR, and its TCRdb copy is limited to in-frame clones, with some not included. The sample includes 300,000 or so clones, about 87% of them seen just once. What was sequenced was peripheral blood. The receptor source for this set is a woman between 25 and 40 years old who had recovered from COVID-19. Both conserved end residues are part of each CDR3. A D gene is named only where the DNA matches it firmly. For some rows the clone size is stated as once, few or many, or as a class when expanded; others skip it.

V gene: TRBV7-8; clone size: -; D gene: -; J gene: TRBJ2-3; CDR3 DNA: TGTGCCAGCAGCTCCCTAGGACTCCCGTCCACAACGCAGTATTTT; CDR3 protein: CASSSLGLPSTTQYF
V gene: TRBV11-2; clone size: few; D gene: -; J gene: TRBJ2-7; CDR3 DNA: TGTGCCAGCACTTCACAGGACGGGGGAGGGGGCTACGAGCAGTACTTC; CDR3 protein: CASTSQDGGGGYEQYF
V gene: TRBV2; clone size: few; D gene: -; J gene: TRBJ1-6; CDR3 DNA: TGTGCCAGCAGTCAGACAAGTTATAATTCACCCCTCCACTTT; CDR3 protein: CASSQTSYNSPLHF
V gene: TRBV6-5; clone size: -; D gene: -; J gene: TRBJ1-5; CDR3 DNA: TGTGCCAGCAGTTACCGGCAGGGTGGTCAGCCCCAGCATTTT; CDR3 protein: CASSYRQGGQPQHF
V gene: TRBV18; clone size: -; D gene: TRBD1; J gene: TRBJ1-2; CDR3 DNA: TGTGCCAGCTCACCACCGTCGGGCTCACAGGGGGCCAACTATGGCTACACCTTC; CDR3 protein: CASSPPSGSQGANYGYTF
V gene: TRBV6-5; clone size: -; D gene: -; J gene: TRBJ1-3; CDR3 DNA: TGTGCCAGCAGTTACCAGGGGTTTAACTCTGGAAACACCATATATTTT; CDR3 protein: CASSYQGFNSGNTIYF
V gene: TRBV9; clone size: -; D gene: -; J gene: TRBJ1-2; CDR3 DNA: TGTGCCAGCAGCCCCCTTGGGGAAGGGGTCTACACCTTC; CDR3 protein: CASSPLGEGVYTF
V gene: TRBV5-6; clone size: -; D gene: -; J gene: TRBJ2-3; CDR3 DNA: TGTGCCAGCAGCTTAATTAACGGGGGTAGAACAGATACGCAGTATTTT; CDR3 protein: CASSLINGGRTDTQYF
V gene: TRBV13; clone size: -; D gene: TRBD2; J gene: TRBJ2-1; CDR3 DNA: TGTGCCAGCAGCTTAGCGGGGGGTTCCAATGAGCAGTTCTTC; CDR3 protein: CASSLAGGSNEQFF
V gene: TRBV3-1/TRBV3-2; clone size: few; D gene: -; J gene: TRBJ2-5; CDR3 DNA: TGTGCCAGCAGCCAAGTTGGCCGAGGAGAGACCCAGTACTTC; CDR3 protein: CASSQVGRGETQYF
V gene: TRBV30; clone size: -; D gene: TRBD1; J gene: TRBJ1-5; CDR3 DNA: TGTGCCTCCTCGACAGGGCAAAATCAGCCCCAGCATTTT; CDR3 protein: CASSTGQNQPQHF
V gene: TRBV5-6; clone size: -; D gene: -; J gene: TRBJ1-2; CDR3 DNA: TGTGCCAGCAGCTTGTCAGGGGCGCCCTATGGCTACACCTTC; CDR3 protein: CASSLSGAPYGYTF
V gene: TRBV7-8; clone size: -; D gene: -; J gene: TRBJ2-3; CDR3 DNA: TGTGCCAGCAGCTTTCAGGGGAGCACAGATACGCAGTATTTT; CDR3 protein: CASSFQGSTDTQYF
V gene: TRBV2; clone size: -; D gene: -; J gene: TRBJ2-7; CDR3 DNA: TGTGCCAGCAGTGATGACAGGAACTCCTACGAGCAGTACTTC; CDR3 protein: CASSDDRNSYEQYF
V gene: TRBV20-1; clone size: once; D gene: -; J gene: TRBJ1-2; CDR3 DNA: TGCAGTGCCGGACAGCTCTATGGCTACACCTTC; CDR3 protein: CSAGQLYGYTF
V gene: TRBV4-3; clone size: once; D gene: TRBD1; J gene: TRBJ2-7; CDR3 DNA: TGCGCCAGCAGCCAAGAGGATCCGGGACAGAGCTCCTACGAGCAGTACTTC; CDR3 protein: CASSQEDPGQSSYEQYF
V gene: TRBV5-1; clone size: -; D gene: -; J gene: TRBJ1-1; CDR3 DNA: TGCGCCAGCAGCTTTCCCAGGGTTAATCCTGAAGCTTTCTTT; CDR3 protein: CASSFPRVNPEAFF
V gene: TRBV3-1/TRBV3-2; clone size: -; D gene: -; J gene: TRBJ1-3; CDR3 DNA: TGTGCCAGCAGCCAAGGCGCTGGAAACACCATATATTTT; CDR3 protein: CASSQGAGNTIYF
V gene: TRBV9; clone size: -; D gene: TRBD2; J gene: TRBJ2-7; CDR3 DNA: TGTGCCAGCAGCGTTCTAGCGGGGGGGCCGGCCTACGAGCAGTACTTC; CDR3 protein: CASSVLAGGPAYEQYF
V gene: TRBV7-9; clone size: -; D gene: -; J gene: TRBJ2-1; CDR3 DNA: TGTGCCAGCAGCGGACACAACAATGAGCAGTTCTTC; CDR3 protein: CASSGHNNEQFF
V gene: TRBV5-1; clone size: few; D gene: TRBD2; J gene: TRBJ2-3; CDR3 DNA: TGCGCCAGCAGCTTGTCTCTAGCGGGACAACTTTGGACAGATACGCAGTATTTT; CDR3 protein: CASSLSLAGQLWTDTQYF
V gene: TRBV18; clone size: -; D gene: -; J gene: TRBJ2-7; CDR3 DNA: TGTGCCAGCTCACCGATTGAGGGGGGGTACGAGCAGTACTTC; CDR3 protein: CASSPIEGGYEQYF
V gene: TRBV24-1; clone size: -; D gene: -; J gene: TRBJ1-2; CDR3 DNA: TGTGCCACCAGTGAAAACAGGAAAGGGAACTATGGCTACACCTTC; CDR3 protein: CATSENRKGNYGYTF
V gene: TRBV30; clone size: -; D gene: -; J gene: TRBJ2-5; CDR3 DNA: TGTGCCTGGAGTGTGGGGGCAGGGGGGTACCAAGAGACCCAGTACTTC; CDR3 protein: CAWSVGAGGYQETQYF
V gene: TRBV3-1/TRBV3-2; clone size: -; D gene: -; J gene: TRBJ2-5; CDR3 DNA: TGTGCCAGCAGCCAGACGGGGGAAGAGACCCAGTACTTC; CDR3 protein: CASSQTGEETQYF
V gene: TRBV30; clone size: once; D gene: TRBD1; J gene: TRBJ1-5; CDR3 DNA: TGTGCCTGGAGATCCAAACAGGGACAGGGAAGCCAGCCCCAGCATTTT; CDR3 protein: CAWRSKQGQGSQPQHF
V gene: TRBV2; clone size: -; D gene: -; J gene: TRBJ1-1; CDR3 DNA: TGTGCCAGCAGTTCCGACACTAGCACTGAAGCTTTCTTT; CDR3 protein: CASSSDTSTEAFF
V gene: TRBV27; clone size: -; D gene: -; J gene: TRBJ1-1; CDR3 DNA: TGTGCCACATCGTCGTCGGTGAACACTGAAGCTTTCTTT; CDR3 protein: CATSSSVNTEAFF
V gene: TRBV4-1; clone size: -; D gene: -; J gene: TRBJ1-5; CDR3 DNA: TGCGCCAGCAGCCATTCTCCGGGGAGGTCGGGGAGCAATCAGCCCCAGCATTTT; CDR3 protein: CASSHSPGRSGSNQPQHF
V gene: TRBV7-9; clone size: -; D gene: -; J gene: TRBJ1-6; CDR3 DNA: TGTGCCAGCAGCCTTAGAGACCGGGACAATAATTCACCCCTCCACTTT; CDR3 protein: CASSLRDRDNNSPLHF
V gene: TRBV19; clone size: -; D gene: -; J gene: TRBJ2-2; CDR3 DNA: TGTGCCAGTAGTATAGACAGGGGCTTCTCTAAGGAGCTGTTTTTT; CDR3 protein: CASSIDRGFSKELFF
V gene: TRBV28; clone size: -; D gene: -; J gene: TRBJ2-5; CDR3 DNA: TGTGCCAGCAGTTTGCAGGGCCAAGAGACCCAGTACTTC; CDR3 protein: CASSLQGQETQYF
V gene: TRBV11-2; clone size: -; D gene: TRBD2; J gene: TRBJ2-3; CDR3 DNA: TGTGCCAGCAGCGCCCGGACTAGCGGGGTTAGGGAAGATACGCAGTATTTT; CDR3 protein: CASSARTSGVREDTQYF
V gene: TRBV2; clone size: -; D gene: TRBD1; J gene: TRBJ1-3; CDR3 DNA: TGTGCCAGCAGTGAACAGGGGGCAGTTGGAAACACCATATATTTT; CDR3 protein: CASSEQGAVGNTIYF
V gene: TRBV27; clone size: -; D gene: TRBD1; J gene: TRBJ2-1; CDR3 DNA: TGTGCCAGCAGTTATTACGGGACAGTTCACAATGAGCAGTTCTTC; CDR3 protein: CASSYYGTVHNEQFF
V gene: TRBV5-4; clone size: -; D gene: -; J gene: TRBJ2-1; CDR3 DNA: TGTGCCAGCAGCTTGGGACCAGAGGATAGCAATGAGCAGTTCTTC; CDR3 protein: CASSLGPEDSNEQFF
V gene: TRBV6-5; clone size: once; D gene: TRBD1; J gene: TRBJ1-4; CDR3 DNA: TGTGCCAGCAGTTCTTTGACAGGGGGCGATGAAAAACTGTTTTTT; CDR3 protein: CASSSLTGGDEKLFF
V gene: TRBV19; clone size: -; D gene: TRBD1; J gene: TRBJ1-2; CDR3 DNA: TGTGCCAGTAGTCTAAGGGACAGGACGACGGATAACTATGGCTACACCTTC; CDR3 protein: CASSLRDRTTDNYGYTF
V gene: TRBV19; clone size: -; D gene: -; J gene: TRBJ1-4; CDR3 DNA: TGTGCCAGTAGTTGGGCAGACAGCCACTATGAAAAACTGTTTTTT; CDR3 protein: CASSWADSHYEKLFF
V gene: TRBV6-1; clone size: -; D gene: TRBD1; J gene: TRBJ1-2; CDR3 DNA: TGTGCCAGTAGTGACAGGGCCTATGGCTACACCTTC; CDR3 protein: CASSDRAYGYTF
V gene: TRBV6-6; clone size: few; D gene: -; J gene: TRBJ1-6; CDR3 DNA: TGTGCCAGCAGGTTCGAGAGCTCCTATAATTCACCCCTCCACTTT; CDR3 protein: CASRFESSYNSPLHF
V gene: TRBV7-8; clone size: -; D gene: -; J gene: TRBJ1-4; CDR3 DNA: TGTGCCAGCAGCCCGGCCGGGGGGTCCCTTAATGAAAAACTGTTTTTT; CDR3 protein: CASSPAGGSLNEKLFF
V gene: TRBV15; clone size: -; D gene: -; J gene: TRBJ1-5; CDR3 DNA: TGTGCCACCACCTTGGCAGGGGGCAATCAGCCCCAGCATTTT; CDR3 protein: CATTLAGGNQPQHF
V gene: TRBV30; clone size: -; D gene: -; J gene: TRBJ1-4; CDR3 DNA: TGTGCCTGGAGTGTACGTGGAGGAGGGACGGAAAAACTGTTTTTT; CDR3 protein: CAWSVRGGGTEKLFF
V gene: TRBV28; clone size: -; D gene: -; J gene: TRBJ2-2; CDR3 DNA: TGTGCCAGCAGGGGCAGGCCGAGCACCGGGGAGCTGTTTTTT; CDR3 protein: CASRGRPSTGELFF
V gene: TRBV10-3; clone size: -; D gene: -; J gene: TRBJ1-1; CDR3 DNA: TGTGCCATCACGGCAGGACTAAACACTGAAGCTTTCTTT; CDR3 protein: CAITAGLNTEAFF
V gene: TRBV7-9; clone size: -; D gene: TRBD1; J gene: TRBJ2-7; CDR3 DNA: TGTGCCAGCAGCTTAGCTACATCTTGGACAGGGGAGTTCGGCTACGAGCAGTACTTC; CDR3 protein: CASSLATSWTGEFGYEQYF
V gene: TRBV20-1; clone size: -; D gene: TRBD1; J gene: TRBJ1-4; CDR3 DNA: TGCAGTGCTAGTCCCTTCGGACAGGGAGGAGGGCTTATTAATGAAAAACTGTTTTTT; CDR3 protein: CSASPFGQGGGLINEKLFF
V gene: TRBV7-2; clone size: few; D gene: -; J gene: TRBJ2-3; CDR3 DNA: TGTGCCAGCAGCCTCACTATGGCAGATACGCAGTATTTT; CDR3 protein: CASSLTMADTQYF
V gene: TRBV27; clone size: -; D gene: -; J gene: TRBJ1-4; CDR3 DNA: TGTGCCAGCAGTCCCGATGGGGGAGGGTGGGGAAAACTGTTTTTT; CDR3 protein: CASSPDGGGWGKLFF
V gene: TRBV27; clone size: once; D gene: TRBD1; J gene: TRBJ2-7; CDR3 DNA: TGTGCCAGCAGTAAGGGACAGGGGGTCTACGAGCAGTACTTC; CDR3 protein: CASSKGQGVYEQYF
V gene: TRBV27; clone size: -; D gene: -; J gene: TRBJ1-1; CDR3 DNA: TGTGCCAGCAGTACCTACAGGGAAGCTGAAGCTTTCTTT; CDR3 protein: CASSTYREAEAFF
V gene: TRBV5-1; clone size: -; D gene: TRBD1; J gene: TRBJ1-1; CDR3 DNA: TGCGCCAGCAGCTCTCGGGACAGCCACACTGAAGCTTTCTTT; CDR3 protein: CASSSRDSHTEAFF